This is a list of T cell receptor beta chains from one sample in a study of blood T cell repertoires in COVID-19. Method: immunoSEQ multiplex PCR; TCRdb's copy keeps in-frame clones and lacks some. Of a few hundred thousand clones listed, roughly 86% are singletons. The sequenced material came from peripheral blood. Receptor source: an elderly man with acute or convalescent COVID-19. Each CDR3 is given with its conserved first and last residue. Each record gives: CDR3 length, D gene, clone size, V gene, J gene, CDR3 DNA, CDR3 protein. The D gene is left open where the match is weak. Expanded clones get a size class; other rows say once, few or many, or leave the size out.

13	-	once	TRBV6-6	TRBJ2-3	TGTGCCAGCAGTTACTCGGTGGAGGATACGCAGTATTTT	CASSYSVEDTQYF
15	TRBD2	-	TRBV5-1	TRBJ2-1	TGCGCCAGCAGCTCGACTAGCGGGAGGTTCGATGAGCAGTTCTTC	CASSSTSGRFDEQFF
14	TRBD1	-	TRBV19	TRBJ1-5	TGTGCCAGTAGCTCGGAGACAGGGGTACAGCCCCAGCATTTT	CASSSETGVQPQHF
14	-	-	TRBV6-2/TRBV6-3	TRBJ1-1	TGTGCCAGCAGTTACTCGATGGGGAGGGCTGAAGCTTTCTTT	CASSYSMGRAEAFF
16	TRBD1	-	TRBV7-9	TRBJ1-4	TGTGCCAGCAGCTTAGGGGGACAGGTGATAAATGAAAAACTGTTTTTT	CASSLGGQVINEKLFF
15	-	-	TRBV6-5	TRBJ1-1	TGTGCCAGCAGTTACCCGAACCAGGGGAACACTGAAGCTTTCTTT	CASSYPNQGNTEAFF
17	TRBD1	-	TRBV9	TRBJ1-6	TGTGCCAGCAGCGTAGCGACAGGGGACCTACTAAATTCACCCCTCCACTTT	CASSVATGDLLNSPLHF
19	-	few	TRBV11-2	TRBJ1-6	TGTGCCAGCAGCCCGCTTTCTAGGGTAGGGAGGGGCGGAAGTTCACCCCTCCACTTT	CASSPLSRVGRGGSSPLHF
12	-	-	TRBV12-3/TRBV12-4	TRBJ1-1	TGTGCCAGCAGTTTGAGCGGGGCTGAAGCTTTCTTT	CASSLSGAEAFF
15	TRBD2	-	TRBV5-1	TRBJ2-7	TGCGCCAGCAGCTTGTTGACGGGGGGCTCCTACGAGCAGTACTTC	CASSLLTGGSYEQYF
16	-	-	TRBV19	TRBJ1-1	TGTGCCAGTAGTATAGATCCAGCGACAGGCTCGACTGAAGCTTTCTTT	CASSIDPATGSTEAFF
15	-	-	TRBV5-8	TRBJ1-1	TGTGCCAGCAGCCCCAGTGGGGGGAGGGGCACTGAAGCTTTCTTT	CASSPSGGRGTEAFF
13	-	-	TRBV7-2	TRBJ1-6	TGTGCCAGCAGCCCAGGGGCAGGGTCACCCCTCCACTTT	CASSPGAGSPLHF
14	-	once	TRBV29-1	TRBJ2-7	TGCAGCGTTGGGGCTACAGGGTTTTCCTACGAGCAGTACTTC	CSVGATGFSYEQYF
13	-	-	TRBV19	TRBJ2-4	TGTGCCAGTAGAGGGAGAGCCAAAAACATTCAGTACTTC	CASRGRAKNIQYF
13	-	-	TRBV14	TRBJ2-7	TGTGCCAGCAGCCTCCAGGGCGCCTACGAGCAGTACTTC	CASSLQGAYEQYF
13	TRBD1	-	TRBV3-1/TRBV3-2	TRBJ2-7	TGTGCCAGCAGCCAAGGGACAGGGGGCGAGCAGTACTTC	CASSQGTGGEQYF
17	-	once	TRBV5-1	TRBJ2-7	TGCGCCAGCAGCTCTCGCTTGCTGGGAGTCGAATCCTACGAGCAGTACTTC	CASSSRLLGVESYEQYF
14	-	-	TRBV7-2	TRBJ1-1	TGTGCCAGCAGCTTGTTGAACATTAACACTGAAGCTTTCTTT	CASSLLNINTEAFF
13	-	-	TRBV28	TRBJ1-1	TGTGCCAGCAGACGAGAGGGGGTGACTGAAGCTTTCTTT	CASRREGVTEAFF
14	TRBD2	-	TRBV11-2	TRBJ2-1	TGTGCCAGCAGTCGACTAGCGGGGGGCAATGAGCAGTTCTTC	CASSRLAGGNEQFF
14	TRBD1	-	TRBV7-9	TRBJ1-2	TGTGCCAGCAGCATACGACAGGGTGAAGATGGCTACACCTTC	CASSIRQGEDGYTF
15	TRBD1	-	TRBV9	TRBJ1-1	TGTGCCAGCAGCTCATCGACAGGGGGCAATGCTGAAGCTTTCTTT	CASSSSTGGNAEAFF
16	TRBD2	-	TRBV5-1	TRBJ2-3	TGCGCCAGCAGCTCACTGGTAGCGGGAACTACAGATACGCAGTATTTT	CASSSLVAGTTDTQYF
13	-	-	TRBV3-1/TRBV3-2	TRBJ1-1	TGTGCCAGCAGCCAAGGCGCGCCCACTGAAGCTTTCTTT	CASSQGAPTEAFF
15	-	-	TRBV7-2	TRBJ1-5	TGTGCCAGCAGCTTAGTTGGCAGTGTTAATCAGCCCCAGCATTTT	CASSLVGSVNQPQHF
15	-	few	TRBV18	TRBJ1-3	TGTGCCAGCTCACCTCCGGGAGCCTCTGGAAACACCATATATTTT	CASSPPGASGNTIYF
16	TRBD1	-	TRBV3-1/TRBV3-2	TRBJ1-3	TGTGCCAGCAACCCGGGACAGGGTCCAGGGGGAAACACCATATATTTT	CASNPGQGPGGNTIYF
16	TRBD1	once	TRBV4-3	TRBJ2-3	TGCGCCAGCAGCCAAGGCGCAGGGGGCGAGCCAGATACGCAGTATTTT	CASSQGAGGEPDTQYF
12	-	-	TRBV19	TRBJ1-5	TGTGCCAGGGGCGGGGGATATCAGCCCCAGCATTTT	CARGGGYQPQHF
19	TRBD1	-	TRBV5-6	TRBJ1-2	TGTGCCAGCAGCTTGGTAGGTCGAGGGGGCGGAGGCGCTAACTATGGCTACACCTTC	CASSLVGRGGGGANYGYTF
15	TRBD1	-	TRBV19	TRBJ1-2	TGTGCCAGTGCCTCCCTCGGACAGGGTCGGTATGGCTACACCTTC	CASASLGQGRYGYTF
14	TRBD1	-	TRBV6-4	TRBJ1-6	TGTGCCAGCAGTTACGACAGGGACAATTCACCCCTCCACTTT	CASSYDRDNSPLHF
12	-	-	TRBV14	TRBJ2-1	TGTGCCAGCAGCCGTAGTTACAATGAGCAGTTCTTC	CASSRSYNEQFF
14	-	-	TRBV7-2	TRBJ2-7	TGTGCCAGCAGCTCGTATACAGGGTTCCACGAGCAGTACTTC	CASSSYTGFHEQYF
14	-	few	TRBV6-5	TRBJ1-2	TGTGCCAGCAGTCCCGACGGGGAGAACTATGGCTACACCTTC	CASSPDGENYGYTF
14	TRBD2	few	TRBV5-1	TRBJ2-7	TGCGCCAGCAGCTTTACTAGCGGGGCCTACGAGCAGTACTTC	CASSFTSGAYEQYF
13	TRBD1	few	TRBV7-9	TRBJ1-5	TGTGCCAGCAGCCCAGGACAGGGATGGCCCCAGCATTTT	CASSPGQGWPQHF
14	TRBD1	-	TRBV5-4	TRBJ2-7	TGTGCCAGCAGCTTGATGGACAGGAGCTACGAGCAGTACTTC	CASSLMDRSYEQYF
13	TRBD2	-	TRBV7-6	TRBJ2-3	TGTGCCAGCAGCCGGACTAGATTATACACGCAGTATTTT	CASSRTRLYTQYF
14	-	-	TRBV18	TRBJ2-7	TGTGCCAGCTCACCACTCTTCCAGGATGGGGAGCAGTACTTC	CASSPLFQDGEQYF
15	TRBD2	-	TRBV27	TRBJ2-3	TGTGCCAGCGGGGGACTAGCGGGACCCACAGATACGCAGTATTTT	CASGGLAGPTDTQYF
15	TRBD2	-	TRBV6-5	TRBJ2-1	TGTGCCAGCAGCCGGCGGGGGACCGCCTACAATGAGCAGTTCTTC	CASSRRGTAYNEQFF
16	-	-	TRBV5-1	TRBJ1-3	TGCGCCAGCAGCACCGGACAACAGAGCTCTGGAAACACCATATATTTT	CASSTGQQSSGNTIYF
17	TRBD2	-	TRBV14	TRBJ2-6	TGTGCCAGCAGCCCGGGACTAGGGGGATCTGGGGCCAACGTCCTGACTTTC	CASSPGLGGSGANVLTF
15	-	once	TRBV2	TRBJ1-5	TGTGCCAGCAGTGAAATGGGGTCGCAGGGTCAGCCCCAGCATTTT	CASSEMGSQGQPQHF
12	-	few	TRBV25-1	TRBJ1-2	TGTGCCAGCAGAGGGGGTAACTATGGCTACACCTTC	CASRGGNYGYTF
20	TRBD1	-	TRBV6-4	TRBJ1-6	TGTGCCAGCAGTGACTCCCCGCCGGGACAGGGGACCTCCTATAATTCACCCCTCCACTTT	CASSDSPPGQGTSYNSPLHF
14	-	once	TRBV5-4	TRBJ1-6	TGTGCCAGCAGCTTGGACAGGAGGGGTTCACCCCTCCACTTT	CASSLDRRGSPLHF